This record concerns one T cell receptor (beta chain) sequence. One end of the junction does not line up with germline, which may come from a read error. The authors' processing: For nucleated cells, counts were estimated from reference gene primer amplification. Sequencing was performed with immunoSEQ multiplex PCR; in TCRdb, only in-frame clones are kept and a portion is missing. V, J and clone size are taken as reported in that table, and D and trimming were inferred from the DNA itself. The sample lists 150,000 or so clones; roughly 88% were seen once. Seattle participants joined during active infection and were tracked over time. The sample originates from a study of blood T cell repertoires in COVID-19. Study-level background: Samples of COVID-19 (acute and convalescent) were obtained from the United States, Italy and Spain. The analysed material was cDNA or gDNA that came from T cells, B-cell-depleted T cells, or PBMCs.

The source is a man aged 60-69 years with COVID-19, enrolled during active disease. The sequencing sample was made of peripheral blood.

The CDR3 nucleotides read TGTGCTAGCAGCTATACAGGGATGGAGACCCAGTACTTC. This codes for CASSYTGMETQYF. The rearrangement joins TRBV7-7 to TRBJ2-5, with D possibly TRBD1 on 6 matching bases. The CDR3 runs 13 residues. Per germline, CDR1 SSHAT and CDR2 FNYEAQ (reference sequence).